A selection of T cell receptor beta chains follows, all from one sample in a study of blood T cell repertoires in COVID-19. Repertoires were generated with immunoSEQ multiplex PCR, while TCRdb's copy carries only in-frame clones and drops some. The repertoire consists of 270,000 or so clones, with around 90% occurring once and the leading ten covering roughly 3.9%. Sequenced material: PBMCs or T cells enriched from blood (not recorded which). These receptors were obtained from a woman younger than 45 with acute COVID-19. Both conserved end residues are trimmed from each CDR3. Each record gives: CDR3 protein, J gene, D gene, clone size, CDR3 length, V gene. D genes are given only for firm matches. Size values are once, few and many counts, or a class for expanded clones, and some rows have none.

CDR3aa: ATSRGASGDAYEQY
j_gene: TRBJ2-7
d_gene: TRBD2
abundance: -
len: 14
v_gene: TRBV15

CDR3aa: ASSPPGLTYEQY
j_gene: TRBJ2-7
d_gene: TRBD2
abundance: -
len: 12
v_gene: TRBV18

CDR3aa: ASSSGQGMAEAF
j_gene: TRBJ1-1
d_gene: TRBD1
abundance: -
len: 12
v_gene: TRBV11-3

CDR3aa: ASSPQNYPDYEQY
j_gene: TRBJ2-7
d_gene: -
abundance: -
len: 13
v_gene: TRBV18

CDR3aa: ASRGGATEAF
j_gene: TRBJ1-1
d_gene: -
abundance: few
len: 10
v_gene: TRBV3-1/TRBV3-2

CDR3aa: ASSDRGGRADTQY
j_gene: TRBJ2-3
d_gene: TRBD2
abundance: -
len: 13
v_gene: TRBV19

CDR3aa: ASTGTSRTYNEQF
j_gene: TRBJ2-1
d_gene: TRBD2
abundance: -
len: 13
v_gene: TRBV4-1

CDR3aa: ASSRDSAAAF
j_gene: TRBJ1-1
d_gene: -
abundance: -
len: 10
v_gene: TRBV19

CDR3aa: ASSVRAGGGNNEQF
j_gene: TRBJ2-1
d_gene: TRBD2
abundance: -
len: 14
v_gene: TRBV2

CDR3aa: ASSPLAGGDEQF
j_gene: TRBJ2-1
d_gene: TRBD2
abundance: -
len: 12
v_gene: TRBV18

CDR3aa: ASTQTGETDTQY
j_gene: TRBJ2-3
d_gene: -
abundance: -
len: 12
v_gene: TRBV3-1/TRBV3-2

CDR3aa: ASSLARVNTEAF
j_gene: TRBJ1-1
d_gene: -
abundance: -
len: 12
v_gene: TRBV7-2

CDR3aa: ASSAGGDTDTQY
j_gene: TRBJ2-3
d_gene: -
abundance: -
len: 12
v_gene: TRBV6-5

CDR3aa: SVKEEGTEAF
j_gene: TRBJ1-1
d_gene: -
abundance: -
len: 10
v_gene: TRBV29-1

CDR3aa: SGGTGVGNEQF
j_gene: TRBJ2-1
d_gene: TRBD1
abundance: -
len: 11
v_gene: TRBV29-1

CDR3aa: AWSVGGDQPQH
j_gene: TRBJ1-5
d_gene: -
abundance: once
len: 11
v_gene: TRBV30

CDR3aa: ASSTQTDTQY
j_gene: TRBJ2-3
d_gene: -
abundance: -
len: 10
v_gene: TRBV28

CDR3aa: ASSQDRGPWEQY
j_gene: TRBJ2-7
d_gene: -
abundance: -
len: 12
v_gene: TRBV4-1

CDR3aa: ASSPDNRGTYTQY
j_gene: TRBJ2-3
d_gene: TRBD1
abundance: -
len: 13
v_gene: TRBV5-1

CDR3aa: ASSVVQGQLYEQY
j_gene: TRBJ2-7
d_gene: -
abundance: -
len: 13
v_gene: TRBV9

CDR3aa: ASKGLAGGYETQY
j_gene: TRBJ2-5
d_gene: TRBD2
abundance: -
len: 13
v_gene: TRBV19

CDR3aa: ASSPAAGVKDEQF
j_gene: TRBJ2-1
d_gene: TRBD2
abundance: -
len: 13
v_gene: TRBV28

CDR3aa: ASSQQDSPLH
j_gene: TRBJ1-6
d_gene: -
abundance: -
len: 10
v_gene: TRBV3-1/TRBV3-2

CDR3aa: ASNQQGNEKLF
j_gene: TRBJ1-4
d_gene: -
abundance: -
len: 11
v_gene: TRBV28

CDR3aa: ASSLIGLAGVNNYNEQF
j_gene: TRBJ2-1
d_gene: TRBD2
abundance: -
len: 17
v_gene: TRBV7-3

CDR3aa: ASSQGSNTEAF
j_gene: TRBJ1-1
d_gene: -
abundance: once
len: 11
v_gene: TRBV6-5

CDR3aa: ASSQALAGGLQGRDTQY
j_gene: TRBJ2-3
d_gene: TRBD2
abundance: -
len: 17
v_gene: TRBV4-1

CDR3aa: ASIGTGGNTEAF
j_gene: TRBJ1-1
d_gene: TRBD1
abundance: -
len: 12
v_gene: TRBV2

CDR3aa: ASSLGDRQPQH
j_gene: TRBJ1-5
d_gene: -
abundance: -
len: 11
v_gene: TRBV28

CDR3aa: ASSIGQLPGGGTGELF
j_gene: TRBJ2-2
d_gene: TRBD2
abundance: -
len: 16
v_gene: TRBV19

CDR3aa: ASSLRDRAYSNQPQH
j_gene: TRBJ1-5
d_gene: TRBD1
abundance: few
len: 15
v_gene: TRBV28

CDR3aa: ASSSSVTGELF
j_gene: TRBJ2-2
d_gene: -
abundance: -
len: 11
v_gene: TRBV7-6

CDR3aa: ASSLADDSDYEQY
j_gene: TRBJ2-7
d_gene: -
abundance: -
len: 13
v_gene: TRBV7-8

CDR3aa: ASSVQGGNTEAF
j_gene: TRBJ1-1
d_gene: TRBD1
abundance: -
len: 12
v_gene: TRBV5-1

CDR3aa: ASSLPYSPYEQY
j_gene: TRBJ2-7
d_gene: -
abundance: -
len: 12
v_gene: TRBV7-9

CDR3aa: ASSVANQGVITDTQY
j_gene: TRBJ2-3
d_gene: TRBD1
abundance: -
len: 15
v_gene: TRBV7-9

CDR3aa: ASSPPRQLNQPQH
j_gene: TRBJ1-5
d_gene: -
abundance: -
len: 13
v_gene: TRBV28

CDR3aa: ASSRTSGLNTGELF
j_gene: TRBJ2-2
d_gene: TRBD2
abundance: once
len: 14
v_gene: TRBV4-1

CDR3aa: ASNGGGIAGGPNEQY
j_gene: TRBJ2-7
d_gene: TRBD2
abundance: -
len: 15
v_gene: TRBV5-1

CDR3aa: ASSQVEYSYNEQF
j_gene: TRBJ2-1
d_gene: -
abundance: -
len: 13
v_gene: TRBV3-1/TRBV3-2

CDR3aa: ASSRVDGPYEQY
j_gene: TRBJ2-7
d_gene: -
abundance: once
len: 12
v_gene: TRBV7-9

CDR3aa: ASRSGLAGVWEYNEQF
j_gene: TRBJ2-1
d_gene: TRBD2
abundance: -
len: 16
v_gene: TRBV6-2/TRBV6-3

CDR3aa: ASSKLAGVVTGELF
j_gene: TRBJ2-2
d_gene: TRBD2
abundance: -
len: 14
v_gene: TRBV19

CDR3aa: ASTPGQHSGNTIY
j_gene: TRBJ1-3
d_gene: TRBD1
abundance: -
len: 13
v_gene: TRBV28

CDR3aa: ASAGGKVIPDEQY
j_gene: TRBJ2-7
d_gene: -
abundance: -
len: 13
v_gene: TRBV6-5

CDR3aa: ATSDPTEYNEQF
j_gene: TRBJ2-1
d_gene: -
abundance: -
len: 12
v_gene: TRBV24-1

CDR3aa: ASSPSNGYEQY
j_gene: TRBJ2-7
d_gene: -
abundance: -
len: 11
v_gene: TRBV27

CDR3aa: ASSTGTSVSTDTQY
j_gene: TRBJ2-3
d_gene: TRBD2
abundance: -
len: 14
v_gene: TRBV5-1

CDR3aa: ASSLVHGANEKLF
j_gene: TRBJ1-4
d_gene: -
abundance: -
len: 13
v_gene: TRBV5-1

CDR3aa: ASGTSGGANTEAF
j_gene: TRBJ1-1
d_gene: TRBD1
abundance: -
len: 13
v_gene: TRBV28

CDR3aa: SVVWGLAHEQY
j_gene: TRBJ2-7
d_gene: TRBD2
abundance: -
len: 11
v_gene: TRBV29-1

CDR3aa: ASSQGGHGPYEQY
j_gene: TRBJ2-7
d_gene: -
abundance: -
len: 13
v_gene: TRBV3-1/TRBV3-2

CDR3aa: ASSLGQGALAEPRDEQF
j_gene: TRBJ2-1
d_gene: TRBD1
abundance: once
len: 17
v_gene: TRBV5-1

CDR3aa: ASSLPGATGNTIY
j_gene: TRBJ1-3
d_gene: -
abundance: -
len: 13
v_gene: TRBV5-5

CDR3aa: ASSLSTGEGNTIY
j_gene: TRBJ1-3
d_gene: TRBD1
abundance: -
len: 13
v_gene: TRBV4-1

CDR3aa: ASSLVRRDIGEF
j_gene: TRBJ2-1
d_gene: -
abundance: -
len: 12
v_gene: TRBV7-8

CDR3aa: ASTAGPSYEQY
j_gene: TRBJ2-7
d_gene: TRBD2
abundance: -
len: 11
v_gene: TRBV19

CDR3aa: ASSSDLNSYNEQF
j_gene: TRBJ2-1
d_gene: -
abundance: -
len: 13
v_gene: TRBV5-1

CDR3aa: ASSEEAGQGSDTQY
j_gene: TRBJ2-3
d_gene: TRBD1
abundance: -
len: 14
v_gene: TRBV10-1

CDR3aa: ASSSSGTRKSGELF
j_gene: TRBJ2-2
d_gene: -
abundance: -
len: 14
v_gene: TRBV19